This T cell receptor gamma chain is from a study of γδ T cells in repeated Plasmodium falciparum infection. TCRdb re-identified clones in the multiplex PCR reads via CATT. Among some 32,000 gamma-chain clones listed, approximately 1.5% were seen once. The germline V gene encodes CDR1 GITISATS and CDR2 ISYDGTV (reference sequence). The CDR3 is made up of 13 amino acids. Vgamma9/Vdelta2+ and Vdelta2-negative gammadelta T cells were flow-sorted from PBMC for bulk sequencing. On this clone: TCRdb lists the protein of a much larger clone for this DNA, which differs at residue 2, so this is likely a read error; the protein given here is translated from the DNA itself. Distinct nucleotide sequences in the sample also encode this CDR3.

This clonotype was obtained from a pool of human donors (malaria-infected and uninfected, not separated). This chain joins TRGV9 and TRGJ1 or TRGJ2. No J gene is reported in TCRdb; it was inferred here by comparing the DNA with germline. The specimen sequenced was gamma-delta T cells from blood. The CDR3 protein is CTLWEDSYYKKLF. The CDR3 bases are TGTACCTTGTGGGAGGACTCATATTATAAGAAACTCTTT.